The rows below give T cell receptor beta chains drawn from one sample of a study of T cell responses to AZD1222 COVID-19 vaccine. Clones were read by immunoSEQ multiplex PCR, and TCRdb kept only the in-frame ones, dropping some. The sample shows some 130,000 clones, about 91% of them seen only once. Sequencing was performed on peripheral blood, taken on day 0 of AZD1222 vaccination. These TCRs come from an adult in good health. Both conserved end residues are part of each CDR3. D genes are given only for firm matches. Where a row states a size, it is once, few, many or the class of an expanded clone; other rows omit it.

15,TRBJ1-6,TRBD1,NA,TRBV27,CASSRDRVVWSPLHF,TGTGCCAGCAGTCGGGACAGGGTGGTTTGGTCACCCCTCCACTTT
15,TRBJ2-1,TRBD2,NA,TRBV5-1,CASSSGTSGNNEQFF,TGCGCCAGCAGCTCCGGGACTAGCGGAAACAATGAGCAGTTCTTC
13,TRBJ2-2,TRBD1,NA,TRBV27,CASRTGGPGELFF,TGTGCCAGCAGGACAGGGGGGCCCGGGGAGCTGTTTTTT
16,TRBJ1-2,NA,NA,TRBV29-1,CSVEDEGGALNYGYTF,TGCAGCGTTGAAGATGAGGGGGGGGCATTAAACTATGGCTACACCTTC
20,TRBJ2-3,TRBD2,NA,TRBV3-1/TRBV3-2,CASSQEATASGTSSTDTQYF,TGTGCCAGCAGCCAAGAGGCGACCGCTAGCGGGACCTCCAGCACAGATACGCAGTATTTT
13,TRBJ2-5,NA,NA,TRBV13,CASSFRRGETQYF,TGTGCCAGCAGTTTCCGACGGGGAGAGACCCAGTACTTC
15,TRBJ2-2,TRBD2,NA,TRBV6-2/TRBV6-3,CASSPTSGTSGELFF,TGTGCCAGCAGCCCGACTAGCGGGACATCTGGGGAGCTGTTTTTT
12,TRBJ2-2,NA,NA,TRBV6-5,CASPRVTGELFF,TGTGCCAGCCCCCGTGTCACCGGGGAGCTGTTTTTT
15,TRBJ1-5,NA,NA,TRBV7-2,CASSTSDRSNQPQHF,TGTGCCAGCAGCACCTCAGACAGGAGCAATCAGCCCCAGCATTTT
16,TRBJ2-7,NA,once,TRBV13,CASSLVPGGSPNEQYF,TGTGCCAGCAGCTTAGTACCAGGAGGATCTCCTAACGAGCAGTACTTC
16,TRBJ2-1,NA,NA,TRBV9,CASSVGQGSSYNEQFF,TGTGCCAGCAGCGTAGGGCAGGGGAGCTCCTACAATGAGCAGTTCTTC
13,TRBJ2-5,NA,NA,TRBV6-5,CASSYSGLETQYF,TGTGCCAGCAGTTACTCAGGGTTGGAGACCCAGTACTTC
12,TRBJ2-7,TRBD2,NA,TRBV10-3,CAAAGLRNEQYF,TGTGCCGCAGCGGGATTGAGGAACGAGCAGTACTTC
16,TRBJ2-1,TRBD2,NA,TRBV19,CASSTLLAGDYNEQFF,TGTGCCAGTAGTACGCTACTAGCGGGAGACTACAATGAGCAGTTCTTC
14,TRBJ2-7,NA,NA,TRBV19,CASSIWDGSGEQYF,TGTGCCAGTAGTATCTGGGACGGGAGCGGCGAGCAGTACTTC
13,TRBJ1-1,NA,NA,TRBV19,CATRQGSGTEAFF,TGTGCCACCAGGCAGGGATCGGGCACTGAAGCTTTCTTT
14,TRBJ2-1,NA,NA,TRBV23-1,CASSHWGYYNEQFF,TGCGCCAGCAGTCATTGGGGGTACTACAATGAGCAGTTCTTC
13,TRBJ1-1,NA,few,TRBV19,CASSISGNTEAFF,TGTGCCAGTAGTATTTCAGGGAACACTGAAGCTTTCTTT
12,TRBJ1-2,TRBD1,once,TRBV9,CASRTGHYGYTF,TGTGCCAGCAGGACAGGGCACTATGGCTACACCTTC
15,TRBJ1-5,NA,NA,TRBV7-2,CASSLVTGNNQPQHF,TGTGCCAGCAGCTTAGTAACAGGGAATAATCAGCCCCAGCATTTT
15,TRBJ2-7,TRBD1,once,TRBV7-6,CASSLAGTGPYEQYF,TGTGCCAGCAGCTTAGCGGGGACAGGGCCCTACGAGCAGTACTTC
16,TRBJ2-2,TRBD1,NA,TRBV5-1,CASSLRTGGGTGELFF,TGCGCCAGCAGCTTGAGAACAGGGGGCGGCACCGGGGAGCTGTTTTTT
11,TRBJ2-7,NA,NA,TRBV29-1,CSVVWGPEQYF,TGCAGCGTTGTGTGGGGGCCCGAGCAGTACTTC
16,TRBJ2-5,NA,once,TRBV6-1,CASSGRVVGVWETQYF,TGTGCCAGCAGTGGCCGGGTGGTGGGGGTGTGGGAGACCCAGTACTTC
16,TRBJ2-5,TRBD2,NA,TRBV9,CASSVGVVGGQETQYF,TGTGCCAGCAGCGTAGGTGTAGTGGGAGGGCAAGAGACCCAGTACTTC
15,TRBJ2-7,TRBD1,few,TRBV7-7,CASSPTPTGFNEQYF,TGTGCCAGCAGCCCAACACCGACAGGGTTCAACGAGCAGTACTTC